The 8 T cell receptor beta chains below all came from one sample that was sequenced in a study of control samples from healthy donors and cancer patients. TCRdb's copy holds only in-frame clones and misses some; the assay was immunoSEQ multiplex PCR. This table has some 150,000 clones, approximately 96% appearing once. Specimen: blood. The source is a woman aged 25-40 years in good health.

V and J are TRBV24-1 and TRBJ2-3; D may correspond to TRBD1 or TRBD2 (5 bases each). The CDR3 loop spans 15 amino acids. Trimming removed 5 bases at V and 2 bases at J, with 13 bases between. Germline assignment: CDR1 KGHDR and CDR2 SFDVKD. As DNA, the CDR3 is TGTGCCACCAGTGTAGTACTTGGGACCACAGATACGCAGTATTTT. This encodes CATSVVLGTTDTQYF.

V usage is TRBV4-1 and J usage is TRBJ1-5; a possible D gene is TRBD1 (5 bases). The CDR3 is 13 amino acids. CDR1 and CDR2 (germline): MGHRA, YSYEKL. The V end was cut by 4 bases, the J end by 7 bases, with 11 bases between. CDR3 sequence: CASSPGRAQPQHF. CDR3 coding DNA: TGCGCCAGCAGCCCGGGACGGGCCCAGCCCCAGCATTTT.

The CDR3 DNA follows: TGTGCCAGCAGGGTGGAGAACACCGGGGAGCTGTTTTTT. Protein: CASRVENTGELFF. The chain employs TRBV6-6 and TRBJ2-2, with D unclear. Germline V lookup: CDR1 MNHNY, CDR2 SVGAGI (reference sequence). V lost 6 bases and J lost 1, with 6 bases in between. The CDR3 runs 13 residues.

This chain links TRBV10-1 with TRBJ2-7; either TRBD1 or TRBD2 may fit D (5 bases each). Germline V gene data show CDR1 as WNHNN and CDR2 as SYGVQD (reference sequence). V shed 4 bases and J shed 5 bases, with 27 bases lying between them. This CDR3 is built from 18 residues. CDR3 sequence reads: CASSGPGPSPGRMDEQYF. The DNA of the CDR3 is TGCGCCAGCAGTGGGCCGGGACCTAGTCCCGGCAGGATGGACGAGCAGTACTTC.

V and J are TRBV14 and TRBJ2-1; 9 nucleotides align to TRBD2. This CDR3 comprises 19 residues. The germline gives CDR1 SGHDN, CDR2 FVKESK. The junction had 9 bases not matched to a gene; V was cut back by 0 bases and J by 0 bases. The CDR3 spells CASSQDGFQAGGSYNEQFF. The CDR3 bases are TGTGCCAGCAGCCAAGATGGGTTTCAAGCGGGGGGCTCCTACAATGAGCAGTTCTTC.

This clone occurred once. V gene TRBV18 combines with J gene TRBJ2-7; 7 nucleotides agree with TRBD1. The CDR3 runs 15 residues. Per the germline V gene, CDR1 is KGHSH and CDR2 is LQKENI. V shed 2 bases, J shed 1 base, and the junction held 5 bases outside the gene matches. CDR3 sequence (DNA): TGTGCCAGCTCACCAGGGACAGAAAAATCCTACGAGCAGTACTTC. It is translated as CASSPGTEKSYEQYF.

V is TRBV14 and J is TRBJ2-7; no clear D. Looked up from germline, CDR1 is SGHDN and CDR2 is FVKESK. The CDR3 has 13 residues. The V gene lost 0 bases and the J gene lost 7 bases, with 10 bases spanning the gap. The CDR3 DNA reads as TGTGCCAGCAGCCAAGAACTGGGGAATGAGCAGTACTTC. This encodes CASSQELGNEQYF.

This clone was counted a few times. This chain joins TRBV28 and TRBJ2-2; 11 bases map to TRBD1. Per germline, CDR1 MDHEN and CDR2 SYDVKM. This CDR3 spans 16 amino acids. V shed 3 bases and J 5 bases; nucleotides not matched to a gene: 5. This CDR3 is CASSFGDRGWTGELFF. Written as DNA, the CDR3 is TGTGCCAGCAGTTTCGGGGACAGGGGGTGGACCGGGGAGCTGTTTTTT.